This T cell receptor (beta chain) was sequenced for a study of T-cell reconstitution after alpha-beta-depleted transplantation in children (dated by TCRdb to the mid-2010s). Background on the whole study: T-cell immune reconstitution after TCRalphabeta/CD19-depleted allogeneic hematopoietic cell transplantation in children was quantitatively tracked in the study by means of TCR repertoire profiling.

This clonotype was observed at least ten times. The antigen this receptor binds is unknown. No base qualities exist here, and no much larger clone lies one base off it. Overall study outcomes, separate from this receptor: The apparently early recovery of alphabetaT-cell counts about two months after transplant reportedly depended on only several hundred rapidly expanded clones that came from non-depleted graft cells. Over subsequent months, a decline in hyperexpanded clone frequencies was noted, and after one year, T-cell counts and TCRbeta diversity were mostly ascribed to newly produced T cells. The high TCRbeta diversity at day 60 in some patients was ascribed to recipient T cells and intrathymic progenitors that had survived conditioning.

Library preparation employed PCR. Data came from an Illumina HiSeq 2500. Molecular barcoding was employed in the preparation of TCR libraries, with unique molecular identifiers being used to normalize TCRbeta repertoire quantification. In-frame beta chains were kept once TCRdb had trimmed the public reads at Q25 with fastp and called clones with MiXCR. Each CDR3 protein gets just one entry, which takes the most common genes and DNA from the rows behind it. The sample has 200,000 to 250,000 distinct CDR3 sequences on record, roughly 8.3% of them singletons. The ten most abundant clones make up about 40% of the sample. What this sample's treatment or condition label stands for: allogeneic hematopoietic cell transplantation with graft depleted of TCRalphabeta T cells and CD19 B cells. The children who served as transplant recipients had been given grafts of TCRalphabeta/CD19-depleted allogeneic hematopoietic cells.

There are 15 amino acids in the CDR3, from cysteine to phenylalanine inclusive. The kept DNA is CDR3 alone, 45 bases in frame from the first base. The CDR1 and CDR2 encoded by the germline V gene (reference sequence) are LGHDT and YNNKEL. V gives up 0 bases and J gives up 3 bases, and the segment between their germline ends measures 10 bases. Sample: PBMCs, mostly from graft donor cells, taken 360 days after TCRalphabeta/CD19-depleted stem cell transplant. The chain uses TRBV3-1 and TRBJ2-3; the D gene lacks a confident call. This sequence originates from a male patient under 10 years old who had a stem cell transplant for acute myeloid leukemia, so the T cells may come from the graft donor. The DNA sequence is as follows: TGTGCCAGCAGCCAAGAGAATATAGGGACAGATACGCAGTATTTT. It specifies CASSQENIGTDTQYF.